This TCR beta chain was found in a study of metastatic and nonmetastatic thyroid tumors (dated by TCRdb to between 2020 and 2021). A note on the overall study: Repertoires were compared across peripheral blood and tumor or nodule tissue samples from malignant and benign thyroid patients. The investigation overall reported the following: In both blood and tumor samples, malignant tumors were reported to have significantly higher TCR beta diversity than benign nodules.

No patient had received any treatment before thyroid surgery. Using T-cell receptor beta sequencing, the study looked back at clinical samples from patients collected from about 2011 to 2019. As to this clone: There is no known antigen for this receptor. No quality values exist for individual bases; no much larger clone is one base distant.

Trimmed from V: 2 bases; trimmed from J: 4 bases; junction bases lacking a gene match: 9. Sequences SGHVS (CDR1) and FQNEAQ (CDR2) are obtained from the germline V gene. The CDR3, cysteine through phenylalanine, is 16 amino acids long. The only DNA kept is the CDR3, 48 bases in frame from the first base. Libraries were built with PCR. The sample was run on an Illumina HiSeq 4000. High-throughput sequencing was used to profile the TCR beta-chain CDR3 region of each patient. In the original analysis: CDR3 differences across clinicopathological groups were used to build a classifier for discriminating distant-metastatic papillary thyroid cancer patients. To measure repertoire diversity the researchers used the Shannon index, while the Morisita-Horn index served to gauge how similar the tumor and blood repertoires were. TCRdb ran its own pipeline on the public reads, namely fastp trimming at Q25 and MiXCR clone calling, and kept in-frame beta chains. These V and J calls rely on TCRdb rather than the paper's analysis. Within this sample are 30,000 to 45,000 clones, with more than 25% of them counted one time only. Together, the top ten hold approximately 11% of the sample.

The sequencing sample was made of blood. The sequence links TRBV7-8 to TRBJ1-1; 8 bases in the junction line up with TRBD1. The source of this sequence is a male donor with papillary thyroid cancer or a benign thyroid nodule (not recorded which). Some clones in this sample may be carry-over from other donors' samples. In nucleotides, the sequence is TGTGCCAGCAGCTTAATCACCCCGACAGGGGCCACTGAAGCTTTCTTT. The resulting protein is CASSLITPTGATEAFF.